This T cell receptor beta chain was identified in a study of blood T cell repertoires in COVID-19. J gave up 0 bases and V 2 bases, and 8 bases lay outside the gene matches. The CDR3 is made up of 16 amino acids. The germline gives CDR1 GTSNPN, CDR2 SVGIG (reference sequence). Repertoires were generated with immunoSEQ multiplex PCR, while TCRdb's copy carries only in-frame clones and drops some. The repertoire includes 250,000 to 350,000 clones, about 88% of them detected once, and over 1.3% sits in the top ten. Sequencing was carried out using peripheral blood. The chain links TRBV30 to TRBJ2-3, with 7 bases identical to TRBD2. This receptor was obtained from a human donor with COVID-19, enrolled during active disease. The donor label of this sample is uncertain. CDR3 sequence reads: CAWSSALAASTDTQYF. The CDR3 DNA reads TGTGCCTGGAGTAGCGCCCTAGCGGCTAGCACAGATACGCAGTATTTT. Full variable domain (missing parts from reference TRBV30 and TRBJ2-3): SQTIHQWPATLVQPVGSPLSLECTVEGTSNPNLYWYRQAAGRGLQLLFYSVGIGQISSEVPQNLSASRPQDRQFILSSKKLLLSDSGFYLCAWSSALAASTDTQYFGPGTRLTVL.